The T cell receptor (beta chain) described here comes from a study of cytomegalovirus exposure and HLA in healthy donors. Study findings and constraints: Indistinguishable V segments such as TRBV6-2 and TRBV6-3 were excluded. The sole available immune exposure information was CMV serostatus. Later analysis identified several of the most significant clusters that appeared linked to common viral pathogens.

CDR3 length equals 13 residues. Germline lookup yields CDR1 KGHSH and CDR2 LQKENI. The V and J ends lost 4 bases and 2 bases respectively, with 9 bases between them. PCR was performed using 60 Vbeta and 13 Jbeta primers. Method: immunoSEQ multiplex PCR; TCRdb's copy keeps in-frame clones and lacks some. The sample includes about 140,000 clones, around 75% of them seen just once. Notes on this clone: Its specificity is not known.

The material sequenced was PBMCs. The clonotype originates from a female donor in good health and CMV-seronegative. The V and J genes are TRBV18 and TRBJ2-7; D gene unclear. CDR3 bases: TGTGCCAGCTCACTGCAACAGACCTACGAGCAGTACTTC. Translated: CASSLQQTYEQYF.